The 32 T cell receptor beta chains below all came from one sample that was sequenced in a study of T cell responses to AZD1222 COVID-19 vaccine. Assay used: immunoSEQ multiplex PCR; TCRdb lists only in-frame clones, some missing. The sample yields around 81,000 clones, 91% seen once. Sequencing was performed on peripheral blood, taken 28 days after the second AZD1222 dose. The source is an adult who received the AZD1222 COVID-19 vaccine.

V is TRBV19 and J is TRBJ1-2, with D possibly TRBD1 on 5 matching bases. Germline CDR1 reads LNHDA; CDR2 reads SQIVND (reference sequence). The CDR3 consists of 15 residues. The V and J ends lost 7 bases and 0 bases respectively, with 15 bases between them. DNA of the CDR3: TGTGCCAGTACTTGGGGGTCGAATCCTAACTATGGCTACACCTTC. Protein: CASTWGSNPNYGYTF.

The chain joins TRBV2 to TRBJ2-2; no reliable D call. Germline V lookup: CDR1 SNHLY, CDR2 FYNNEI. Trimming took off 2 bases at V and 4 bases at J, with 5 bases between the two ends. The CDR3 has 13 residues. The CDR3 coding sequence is TGTGCCAGCAGTGAACAAGTCACCGGGGAGCTGTTTTTT. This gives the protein CASSEQVTGELFF.

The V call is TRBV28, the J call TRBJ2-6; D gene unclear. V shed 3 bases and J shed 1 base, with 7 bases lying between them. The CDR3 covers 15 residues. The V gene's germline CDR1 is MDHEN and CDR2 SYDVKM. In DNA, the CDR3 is TGTGCCAGCAGTTTCGGCAGGTCTGGGGCCAACGTCCTGACTTTC. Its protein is CASSFGRSGANVLTF.

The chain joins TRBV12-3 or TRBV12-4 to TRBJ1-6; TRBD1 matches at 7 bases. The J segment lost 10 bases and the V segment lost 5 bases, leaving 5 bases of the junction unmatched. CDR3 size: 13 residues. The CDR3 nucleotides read TGTGCCAGCAGTGCACAGGGGAGATCACCCCTCCACTTT. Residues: CASSAQGRSPLHF.

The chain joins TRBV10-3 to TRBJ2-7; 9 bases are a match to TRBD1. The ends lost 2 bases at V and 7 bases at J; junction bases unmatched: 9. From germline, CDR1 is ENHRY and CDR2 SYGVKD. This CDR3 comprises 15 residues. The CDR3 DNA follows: TGTGCCATCAGTGAGGGGACAGGGAGCCCGGGGGAGCAGTACTTC. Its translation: CAISEGTGSPGEQYF.

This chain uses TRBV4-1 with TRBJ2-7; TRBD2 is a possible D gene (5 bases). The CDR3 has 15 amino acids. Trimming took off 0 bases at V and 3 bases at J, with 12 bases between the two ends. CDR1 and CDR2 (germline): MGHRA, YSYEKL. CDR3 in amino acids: CASSQDWASFYEQYF. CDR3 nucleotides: TGCGCCAGCAGCCAAGACTGGGCTAGCTTCTACGAGCAGTACTTC.

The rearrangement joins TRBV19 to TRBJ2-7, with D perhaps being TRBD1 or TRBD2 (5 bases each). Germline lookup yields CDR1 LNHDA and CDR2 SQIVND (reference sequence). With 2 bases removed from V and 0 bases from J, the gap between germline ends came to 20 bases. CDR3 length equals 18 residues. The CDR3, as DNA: TGTGCCAGTAGTATAAGATGGGACGCCCCCGTCCTCTCCTACGAGCAGTACTTC. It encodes CASSIRWDAPVLSYEQYF.

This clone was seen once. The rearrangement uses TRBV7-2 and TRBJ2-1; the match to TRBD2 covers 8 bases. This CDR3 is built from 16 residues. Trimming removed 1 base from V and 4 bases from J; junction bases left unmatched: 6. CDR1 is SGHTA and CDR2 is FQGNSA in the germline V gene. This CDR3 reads CASSLGGLGGYNEQFF. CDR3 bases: TGTGCCAGCAGCTTAGGGGGACTAGGAGGATACAATGAGCAGTTCTTC.

Written as DNA, the CDR3 is TGTGCCAGCAGCCAAAGGAGGGGCAACACTGAAGCTTTCTTT. Translation gives CASSQRRGNTEAFF. J is TRBJ1-1 and V is TRBV4-2; D may be TRBD1 (5 bases). The CDR3 runs to 14 residues. Between the trimmed V and J ends, which lost 2 bases and 2 bases, there was a span of 9 bases. CDR1 is LGHNA and CDR2 is YNFKEQ in the germline V gene.

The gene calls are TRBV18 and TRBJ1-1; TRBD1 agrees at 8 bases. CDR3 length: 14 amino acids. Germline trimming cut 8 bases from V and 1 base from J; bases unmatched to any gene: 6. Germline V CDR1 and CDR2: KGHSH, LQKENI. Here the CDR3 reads CASVRDRGNTEAFF. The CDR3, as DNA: TGTGCCAGCGTTCGAGACAGGGGGAACACTGAAGCTTTCTTT. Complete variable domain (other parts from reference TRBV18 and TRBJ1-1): NAGVMQNPRHLVRRRGQEARLRCSPMKGHSHVYWYRQLPEEGLKFMVYLQKENIIDESGMPKERFSAEFPKEGPSILRIQQVVRGDSAAYFCASVRDRGNTEAFFGQGTRLTVV.

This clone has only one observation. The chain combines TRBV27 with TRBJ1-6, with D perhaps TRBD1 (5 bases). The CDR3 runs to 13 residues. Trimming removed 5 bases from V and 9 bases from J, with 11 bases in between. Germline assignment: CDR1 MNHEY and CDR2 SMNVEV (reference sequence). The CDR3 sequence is CASSPIGVSPLHF. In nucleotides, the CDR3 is TGTGCCAGCAGTCCCATAGGGGTTTCACCCCTCCACTTT.

For the CDR3, the DNA is TGTGCCAGCAGCCACGGCGAAATCCGCCTCGGCGAGCAGTACTTC. This sequence encodes CASSHGEIRLGEQYF. The chain has TRBV3-1 (or the pseudogene TRBV3-2) and TRBJ2-7, with unresolved D. In germline, CDR1 is LGHDT, CDR2 YNNKEL (reference sequence). The CDR3 loop spans 15 amino acids. Trimming removed 3 bases from V and 6 bases from J, with 18 bases in between.

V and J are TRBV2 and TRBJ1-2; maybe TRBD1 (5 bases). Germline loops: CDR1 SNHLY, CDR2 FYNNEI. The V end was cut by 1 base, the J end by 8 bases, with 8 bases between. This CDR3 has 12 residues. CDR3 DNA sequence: TGTGCCAGCAGTGAAGAGGGGCGGGGCTACACCTTC. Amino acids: CASSEEGRGYTF.

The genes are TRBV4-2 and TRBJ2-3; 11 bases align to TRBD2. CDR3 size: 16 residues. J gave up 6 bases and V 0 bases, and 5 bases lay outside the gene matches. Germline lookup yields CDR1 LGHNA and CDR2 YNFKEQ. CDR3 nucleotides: TGTGCCAGCAGCCAAGAGGGGGCTAGCGGGAGGGATACGCAGTATTTT. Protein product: CASSQEGASGRDTQYF.

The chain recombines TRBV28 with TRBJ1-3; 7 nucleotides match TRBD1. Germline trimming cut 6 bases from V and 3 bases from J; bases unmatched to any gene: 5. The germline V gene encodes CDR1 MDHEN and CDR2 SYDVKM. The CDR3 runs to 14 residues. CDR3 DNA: TGTGCCAGCAGACAGGGGCTGGTTGGAAACACCATATATTTT. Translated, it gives CASRQGLVGNTIYF.

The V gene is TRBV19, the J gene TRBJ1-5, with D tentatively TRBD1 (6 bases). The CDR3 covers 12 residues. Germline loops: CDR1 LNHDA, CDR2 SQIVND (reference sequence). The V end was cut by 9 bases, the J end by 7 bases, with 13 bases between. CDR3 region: CASSQGGQPQHF. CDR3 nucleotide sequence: TGTGCCAGCTCACAGGGAGGCCAGCCCCAGCATTTT.

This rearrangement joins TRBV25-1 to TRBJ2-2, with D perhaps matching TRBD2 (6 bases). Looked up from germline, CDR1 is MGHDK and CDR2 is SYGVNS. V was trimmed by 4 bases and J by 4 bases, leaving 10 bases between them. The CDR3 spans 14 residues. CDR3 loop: CASSAGLFTGELFF. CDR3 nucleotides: TGTGCCAGCAGTGCGGGACTTTTCACCGGGGAGCTGTTTTTT.

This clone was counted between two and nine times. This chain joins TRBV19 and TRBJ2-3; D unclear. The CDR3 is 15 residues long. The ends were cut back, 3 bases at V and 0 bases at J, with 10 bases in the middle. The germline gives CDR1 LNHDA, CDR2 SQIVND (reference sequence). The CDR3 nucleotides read TGTGCCAGTAGTATTCTGGACGGTAGCACAGATACGCAGTATTTT. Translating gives CASSILDGSTDTQYF. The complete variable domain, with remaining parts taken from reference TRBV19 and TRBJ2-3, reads DGGITQSPKYLFRKEGQNVTLSCEQNLNHDAMYWYRQDPGQGLRLIYYSQIVNDFQKGDIAEGYSVSREKKESFPLTVTSAQKNPTAFYLCASSILDGSTDTQYFGPGTRLTVL.

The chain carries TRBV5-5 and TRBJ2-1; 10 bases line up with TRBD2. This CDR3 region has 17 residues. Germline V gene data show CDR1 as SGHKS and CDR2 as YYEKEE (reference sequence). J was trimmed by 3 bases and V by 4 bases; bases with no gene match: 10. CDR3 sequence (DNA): TGTGCCAGCAGCCCGTCACTAGCGGGACTTGGCTACAATGAGCAGTTCTTC. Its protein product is CASSPSLAGLGYNEQFF.

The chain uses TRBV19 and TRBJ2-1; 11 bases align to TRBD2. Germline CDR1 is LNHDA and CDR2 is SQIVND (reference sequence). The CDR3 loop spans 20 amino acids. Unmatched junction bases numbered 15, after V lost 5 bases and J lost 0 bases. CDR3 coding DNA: TGTGCCAGTAGTCTTTCCTCCGGGGGACTAGCGGAGCCCTCCTACAATGAGCAGTTCTTC. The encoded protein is CASSLSSGGLAEPSYNEQFF.

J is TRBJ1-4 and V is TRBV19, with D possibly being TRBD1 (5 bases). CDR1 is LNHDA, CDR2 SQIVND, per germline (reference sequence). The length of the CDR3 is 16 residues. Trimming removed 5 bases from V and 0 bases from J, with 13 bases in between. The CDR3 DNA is TGTGCCAGTAGTGCCGGGACGGTGACAACTAATGAAAAACTGTTTTTT. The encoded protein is CASSAGTVTTNEKLFF. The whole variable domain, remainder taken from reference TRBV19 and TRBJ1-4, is DGGITQSPKYLFRKEGQNVTLSCEQNLNHDAMYWYRQDPGQGLRLIYYSQIVNDFQKGDIAEGYSVSREKKESFPLTVTSAQKNPTAFYLCASSAGTVTTNEKLFFGSGTQLSVL.

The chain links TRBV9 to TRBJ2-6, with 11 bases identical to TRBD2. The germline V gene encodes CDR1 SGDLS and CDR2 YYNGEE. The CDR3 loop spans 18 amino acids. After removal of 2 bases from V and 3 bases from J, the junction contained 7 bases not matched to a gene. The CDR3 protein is CASSVGSGRADGANVLTF. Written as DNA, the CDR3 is TGTGCCAGCAGCGTGGGTAGCGGGAGGGCCGATGGGGCCAACGTCCTGACTTTC. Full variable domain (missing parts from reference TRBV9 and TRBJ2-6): DSGVTQTPKHLITATGQRVTLRCSPRSGDLSVYWYQQSLDQGLQFLIQYYNGEERAKGNILERFSAQQFPDLHSELNLSSLELGDSALYFCASSVGSGRADGANVLTFGAGSRLTVL.

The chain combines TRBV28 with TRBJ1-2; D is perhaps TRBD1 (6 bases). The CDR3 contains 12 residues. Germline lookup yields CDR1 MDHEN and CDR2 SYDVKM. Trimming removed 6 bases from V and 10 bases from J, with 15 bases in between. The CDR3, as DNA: TGTGCCAGCAGGTACACAGGGCCTGACTACACCTTC. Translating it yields CASRYTGPDYTF.

This chain's CDR3 is CASSRQGAAANYGYTF. As DNA, the CDR3 is TGTGCCAGCAGTCGACAGGGGGCGGCTGCTAACTATGGCTACACCTTC. V usage is TRBV27 and J usage is TRBJ1-2; TRBD1 matches 10 bases. V lost 5 bases and J lost 0; bases outside the gene matches: 6. There are 16 residues in the CDR3. CDR1 is MNHEY and CDR2 is SMNVEV in the germline V gene (reference sequence).

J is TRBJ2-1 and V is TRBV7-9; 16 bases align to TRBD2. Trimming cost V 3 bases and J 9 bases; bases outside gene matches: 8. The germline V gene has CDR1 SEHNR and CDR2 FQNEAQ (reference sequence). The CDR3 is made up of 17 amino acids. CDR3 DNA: TGTGCCAGCAGCTTTTCGCCGGGACTAGCGGGAGGGGTTGAGCAGTTCTTC. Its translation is CASSFSPGLAGGVEQFF. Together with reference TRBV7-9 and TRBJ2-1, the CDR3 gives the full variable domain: DTGVSQNPRHKITKRGQNVTFRCDPISEHNRLYWYRQTLGQGPEFLTYFQNEAQLEKSRLLSDRFSAERPKGSFSTLEIQRTEQGDSAMYLCASSFSPGLAGGVEQFFGPGTRLTVL.

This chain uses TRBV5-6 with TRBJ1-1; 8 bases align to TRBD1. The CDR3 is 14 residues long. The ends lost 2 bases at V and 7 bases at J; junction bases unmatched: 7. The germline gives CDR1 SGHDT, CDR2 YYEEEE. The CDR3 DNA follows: TGTGCCAGCAGCTTCTGGACAGGGCAAGGTGAAGCTTTCTTT. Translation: CASSFWTGQGEAFF.

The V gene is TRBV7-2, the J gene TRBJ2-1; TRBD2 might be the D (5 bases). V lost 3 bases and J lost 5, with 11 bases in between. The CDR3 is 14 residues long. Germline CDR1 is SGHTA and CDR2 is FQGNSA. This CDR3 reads CASSFSGRNNEQFF. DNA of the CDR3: TGTGCCAGCAGCTTCAGCGGACGTAACAATGAGCAGTTCTTC.

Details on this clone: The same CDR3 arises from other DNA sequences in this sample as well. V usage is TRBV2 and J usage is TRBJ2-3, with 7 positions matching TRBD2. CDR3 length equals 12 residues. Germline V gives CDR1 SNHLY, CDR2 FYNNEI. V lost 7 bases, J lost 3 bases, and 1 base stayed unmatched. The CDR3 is CASTGGTDTQYF. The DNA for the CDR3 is TGTGCCAGCACCGGGGGGACAGATACGCAGTATTTT.

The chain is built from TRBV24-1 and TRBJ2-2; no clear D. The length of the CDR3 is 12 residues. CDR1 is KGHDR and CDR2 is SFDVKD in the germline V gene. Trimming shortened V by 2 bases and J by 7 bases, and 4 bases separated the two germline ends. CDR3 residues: CATSDSFGELFF. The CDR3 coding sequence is TGTGCCACCAGTGATTCCTTCGGGGAGCTGTTTTTT.

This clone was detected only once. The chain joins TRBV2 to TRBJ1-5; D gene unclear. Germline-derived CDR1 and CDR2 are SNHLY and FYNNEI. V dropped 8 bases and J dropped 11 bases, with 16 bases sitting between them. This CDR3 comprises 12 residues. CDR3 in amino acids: CASSSTQAAQHF. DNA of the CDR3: TGTGCCAGCTCATCTACCCAGGCAGCCCAGCATTTT.

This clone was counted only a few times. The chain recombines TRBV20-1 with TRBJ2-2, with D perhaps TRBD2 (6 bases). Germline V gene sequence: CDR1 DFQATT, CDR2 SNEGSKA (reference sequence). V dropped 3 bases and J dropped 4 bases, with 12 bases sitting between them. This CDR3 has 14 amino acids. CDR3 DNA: TGCAGTGCTAGTCGGCAGGGAGGCACCGGGGAGCTGTTTTTT. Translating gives CSASRQGGTGELFF.

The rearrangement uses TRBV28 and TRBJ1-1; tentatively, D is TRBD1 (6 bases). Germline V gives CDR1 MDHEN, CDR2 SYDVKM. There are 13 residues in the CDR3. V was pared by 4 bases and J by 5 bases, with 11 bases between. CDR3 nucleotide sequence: TGTGCCAGCAGTTCGGACAGAATAACTGAAGCTTTCTTT. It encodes CASSSDRITEAFF.